This entry features one T cell receptor (beta chain) sequence. The data derive from a study of T cells after yellow fever vaccination. After removal of 6 bases from V and 6 bases from J, the junction contained 2 bases not matched to a gene. The CDR3 runs 13 residues. Germline V gene sequence: CDR1 ENHRY, CDR2 SYGVKD. TCRdb re-analysed the 5' RACE reads in MiXCR, keeping a single row per CDR3 protein. The profile shows roughly 340,000 distinct CDR3 sequences, 3.5% to 4.5% of them singletons. J is TRBJ1-6 and V is TRBV10-3, with 7 bases lining up with TRBD1. The starting material was PBMCs, obtained 5 days after the yellow fever booster vaccination. This clonotype originated in a man younger than 35 who received the YFV17D yellow fever vaccine. The CDR3 region has the DNA TGTGCCATCAGGGGACAGTTTAATTCACCCCTCCACTTT. Translation: CAIRGQFNSPLHF.